These T cell receptor beta chains were read from a single sample in a study of OX40 agonist ivuxolimab in advanced cancers. TCRdb's copy holds only in-frame clones and misses some; the assay was immunoSEQ multiplex PCR. The profile shows around 82,000 clones, around 89% of them singletons. The material sequenced was CD4+ or CD8+ T cells sorted from blood, taken in a trial of the OX40 agonist ivuxolimab. All receptors come from an adult with an advanced solid tumor such as melanoma, head and neck, liver or kidney cancer. Both conserved end residues are part of each CDR3. The D gene is left open where the match is weak. The size field is filled for only some rows; it gives once, few, many or a size class.

V gene: TRBV6-5
CDR3 length: 14
J gene: TRBJ2-1
D gene: TRBD2
clone size: .
CDR3 DNA: TGTGCCAGCAGTCCCAGGGAGGGAGACAATGAGCAGTTCTTC
CDR3 protein: CASSPREGDNEQFF

V gene: TRBV9
CDR3 length: 13
J gene: TRBJ2-5
D gene: .
clone size: .
CDR3 DNA: TGTGCCAGCAGCGACGTGGACCAAGAGACCCAGTACTTC
CDR3 protein: CASSDVDQETQYF

V gene: TRBV9
CDR3 length: 14
J gene: TRBJ2-5
D gene: .
clone size: .
CDR3 DNA: TGTGCCAGCAGCGTAGGGGTCAGGGAAGAGACCCAGTACTTC
CDR3 protein: CASSVGVREETQYF

V gene: TRBV11-3
CDR3 length: 13
J gene: TRBJ1-5
D gene: .
clone size: .
CDR3 DNA: TGTGCCAGCAGCTTAGGTCCTTGGGAGCCCCAGCATTTT
CDR3 protein: CASSLGPWEPQHF

V gene: TRBV6-1
CDR3 length: 16
J gene: TRBJ1-2
D gene: .
clone size: few
CDR3 DNA: TGTGCCAGCAGTGAAGATCAAACGAAGGTCTACTATGGCTACACCTTC
CDR3 protein: CASSEDQTKVYYGYTF

V gene: TRBV14
CDR3 length: 15
J gene: TRBJ2-2
D gene: .
clone size: few
CDR3 DNA: TGTGCCAGCAGCCAATACATAGGGGACACCGGGGAGCTGTTTTTT
CDR3 protein: CASSQYIGDTGELFF

V gene: TRBV2
CDR3 length: 14
J gene: TRBJ1-4
D gene: .
clone size: .
CDR3 DNA: TGTGCCAGCACTACCACAGGGTCGGGCGAAAAACTGTTTTTT
CDR3 protein: CASTTTGSGEKLFF

V gene: TRBV5-1
CDR3 length: 14
J gene: TRBJ1-1
D gene: .
clone size: .
CDR3 DNA: TGCGCCAGCAGCCCCACCCAGGGGAACACTGAAGCTTTCTTT
CDR3 protein: CASSPTQGNTEAFF

V gene: TRBV7-9
CDR3 length: 15
J gene: TRBJ1-2
D gene: .
clone size: .
CDR3 DNA: TGTGCCAGCAGCTACCGGGACAACGCTAACTATGGCTACACCTTC
CDR3 protein: CASSYRDNANYGYTF

V gene: TRBV27
CDR3 length: 15
J gene: TRBJ1-5
D gene: TRBD1
clone size: .
CDR3 DNA: TGTGCCAGCAGTCCAATGAGGGGGCAAAATCAGCCCCAGCATTTT
CDR3 protein: CASSPMRGQNQPQHF

V gene: TRBV18
CDR3 length: 18
J gene: TRBJ1-1
D gene: TRBD1
clone size: few
CDR3 DNA: TGTGCCAGCTCACCCCGATTGACAGGGGGGGGAAGTTGGACTGAAGCTTTCTTT
CDR3 protein: CASSPRLTGGGSWTEAFF

V gene: TRBV9
CDR3 length: 13
J gene: TRBJ2-5
D gene: .
clone size: .
CDR3 DNA: TGTGCCAGCAGCCCGGGTGTCCAAGAGACCCAGTACTTC
CDR3 protein: CASSPGVQETQYF

V gene: TRBV7-6
CDR3 length: 13
J gene: TRBJ1-1
D gene: .
clone size: .
CDR3 DNA: TGTGCCAGCAGCTTAATTCGCGGGTCTGAAGCTTTCTTT
CDR3 protein: CASSLIRGSEAFF

V gene: TRBV12-2
CDR3 length: 16
J gene: TRBJ1-1
D gene: .
clone size: .
CDR3 DNA: TGTGCAAGTCGTCCCTCGTACGCTGGGGGGAACACTGAAGCTTTCTTT
CDR3 protein: CASRPSYAGGNTEAFF

V gene: TRBV18
CDR3 length: 13
J gene: TRBJ2-6
D gene: .
clone size: .
CDR3 DNA: TGTGCCAGCTCACCAAGCAGGGAAGACGTCCTGACTTTC
CDR3 protein: CASSPSREDVLTF

V gene: TRBV5-1
CDR3 length: 14
J gene: TRBJ2-3
D gene: .
clone size: .
CDR3 DNA: TGCGCCAGCAGCTTGGACAGTAGCACAGATACGCAGTATTTT
CDR3 protein: CASSLDSSTDTQYF

V gene: TRBV7-2
CDR3 length: 13
J gene: TRBJ1-6
D gene: .
clone size: .
CDR3 DNA: TGTGCCAGCAGCCCTGGGGTGGATTCACCCCTCCACTTT
CDR3 protein: CASSPGVDSPLHF

V gene: TRBV4-3
CDR3 length: 16
J gene: TRBJ2-5
D gene: .
clone size: .
CDR3 DNA: TGCGCCAGCAGCCAACAAGGGACTGCCTTTCAAGAGACCCAGTACTTC
CDR3 protein: CASSQQGTAFQETQYF

V gene: TRBV7-9
CDR3 length: 14
J gene: TRBJ2-7
D gene: .
clone size: .
CDR3 DNA: TGTGCCAGCAGCTTGTTCGGGTACGGGGACGAGCAGTACTTC
CDR3 protein: CASSLFGYGDEQYF

V gene: TRBV6-5
CDR3 length: 14
J gene: TRBJ2-7
D gene: .
clone size: .
CDR3 DNA: TGTGCCAGCAGTTACTCGCGCAGTCCCTACGAGCAGTACTTC
CDR3 protein: CASSYSRSPYEQYF

V gene: TRBV7-3
CDR3 length: 16
J gene: TRBJ2-2
D gene: .
clone size: .
CDR3 DNA: TGTGCCAGCAGCCCTACTCGGGGGTCGGGCACCGGGGAGCTGTTTTTT
CDR3 protein: CASSPTRGSGTGELFF

V gene: TRBV5-1
CDR3 length: 14
J gene: TRBJ1-1
D gene: .
clone size: .
CDR3 DNA: TGCGCCAGCAGCCCCGGGACGTCGAGCACTGAAGCTTTCTTT
CDR3 protein: CASSPGTSSTEAFF

V gene: TRBV10-2
CDR3 length: 14
J gene: TRBJ2-3
D gene: .
clone size: .
CDR3 DNA: TGCGCCAGCAGACCCGGACTTCTCACAGATACGCAGTATTTT
CDR3 protein: CASRPGLLTDTQYF

V gene: TRBV9
CDR3 length: 17
J gene: TRBJ2-2
D gene: TRBD2
clone size: once
CDR3 DNA: TGTGCCAGCAGCGTATGGGGAGGGGTACCCGACACCGGGGAGCTGTTTTTT
CDR3 protein: CASSVWGGVPDTGELFF

V gene: TRBV5-6
CDR3 length: 15
J gene: TRBJ2-1
D gene: .
clone size: .
CDR3 DNA: TGTGCCAGCAGCCTCGGGAGGACAGGGTACAATGAGCAGTTCTTC
CDR3 protein: CASSLGRTGYNEQFF

V gene: TRBV10-3
CDR3 length: 13
J gene: TRBJ2-5
D gene: .
clone size: .
CDR3 DNA: TGTGCCATCAGTGGGAGGGGCCAAGAGACCCAGTACTTC
CDR3 protein: CAISGRGQETQYF

V gene: TRBV2
CDR3 length: 17
J gene: TRBJ1-1
D gene: .
clone size: .
CDR3 DNA: TGTGCCAGCAGTGAAGCGCTTCGGGGCAGGGCGAACACTGAAGCTTTCTTT
CDR3 protein: CASSEALRGRANTEAFF

V gene: TRBV19
CDR3 length: 13
J gene: TRBJ1-5
D gene: .
clone size: .
CDR3 DNA: TGTGCCAGTAGCCCGGACGGAAATCAGCCCCAGCATTTT
CDR3 protein: CASSPDGNQPQHF